These T cell receptor beta chains were read from a single sample in a study of long-term antiretroviral therapy in people with HIV. The protocol was immunoSEQ multiplex PCR, while the TCRdb copy is restricted to in-frame clones and leaves out a portion. Of under 45,000 clones detected, roughly four fifths appear once; the ten largest clones hold less than 8%. The input for sequencing was unsorted PBMCs, taken 1 year after starting antiretroviral therapy. These receptors came from a man younger than 30 with HIV. CDR3s include the opening cysteine and the closing phenylalanine or tryptophan. The order of the fields is V gene, clone size, D gene, J gene, CDR3 DNA, CDR3 protein. The D gene is left open where the match is weak. Some rows mark clone size as missing; the rest say once, few, many or name a class of expanded clone.

V: TRBV6-5; size: -; D: TRBD1; J: TRBJ2-7; DNA: TGTGCCAGCAGTTATGGTTCGTCAGGGGGTGCCTACGAGCAGTACTTC; CDR3: CASSYGSSGGAYEQYF
V: TRBV5-1; size: -; D: TRBD2; J: TRBJ2-3; DNA: TGCGCCACCCGACTTAGCGGGAGTTGGGCAGATACGCAGTATTTT; CDR3: CATRLSGSWADTQYF
V: TRBV7-2; size: -; D: -; J: TRBJ2-1; DNA: TGTGCCAGCAGCTCACAAGCAACGACTAGCTCCTACAATGAGCAGTTCTTC; CDR3: CASSSQATTSSYNEQFF
V: TRBV2; size: -; D: TRBD1; J: TRBJ2-1; DNA: TGTGCCAGCAGTGGTAGGGGGCACGAGCAGTTCTTC; CDR3: CASSGRGHEQFF
V: TRBV9; size: -; D: -; J: TRBJ2-2; DNA: TGTGCCAGCAGCGTAGACACCGGGGAGCTGTTTTTT; CDR3: CASSVDTGELFF
V: TRBV27; size: -; D: -; J: TRBJ2-1; DNA: TGTGCCAGCAGTTACCGGACAGCTAAAAGTCTTTACAATGAGCAGTTCTTC; CDR3: CASSYRTAKSLYNEQFF
V: TRBV7-9; size: -; D: TRBD2; J: TRBJ2-1; DNA: TGTGCCAGCAGCTTCCTTTCGCGGGGGGCCTACAATGAGCAGTTCTTC; CDR3: CASSFLSRGAYNEQFF
V: TRBV18; size: -; D: -; J: TRBJ1-1; DNA: TGTGCCAGCTCACCACTTACCGAGGCTGGTTGGAGCACTGAAGCTTTCTTT; CDR3: CASSPLTEAGWSTEAFF
V: TRBV6-5; size: once; D: TRBD1; J: TRBJ1-1; DNA: TGTGCCAGCAGTTCCTGGACAGGGTTCCGCATCCCTGAAGCTTTCTTT; CDR3: CASSSWTGFRIPEAFF
V: TRBV9; size: -; D: -; J: TRBJ1-4; DNA: TGTGCCAGCAGCCCGGGATGGGGGGCGGGTAATGAAAAACTGTTTTTT; CDR3: CASSPGWGAGNEKLFF
V: TRBV7-2; size: -; D: -; J: TRBJ2-3; DNA: TGTGCCAGCAGCCCCCGGGCCTTGAGGGCGGATACGCAGTATTTT; CDR3: CASSPRALRADTQYF
V: TRBV7-2; size: few; D: -; J: TRBJ2-7; DNA: TGTGCCAGCAGCCAGGGGCCCCTCGAGCAGTACTTC; CDR3: CASSQGPLEQYF
V: TRBV27; size: -; D: TRBD1; J: TRBJ1-2; DNA: TGTGCCAGCAGTAGCCGCGGCAGGGGGCAATCGTCCGACTATGGCTACACCTTC; CDR3: CASSSRGRGQSSDYGYTF
V: TRBV7-9; size: once; D: TRBD1; J: TRBJ2-7; DNA: TGTGCCAGCAGCCTAACCCGGGACAGCCTTTACGAGCAGTACTTC; CDR3: CASSLTRDSLYEQYF
V: TRBV6-5; size: -; D: TRBD1; J: TRBJ2-7; DNA: TGTGCCAGCAGTTACTCACAGGGGGCGCCCTACGAGCAGTACTTC; CDR3: CASSYSQGAPYEQYF
V: TRBV27; size: few; D: -; J: TRBJ2-7; DNA: TGTGCCAGCAGTTTCACAGGGTTTCAGCAGCAGTACTTC; CDR3: CASSFTGFQQQYF
V: TRBV7-2; size: -; D: -; J: TRBJ2-7; DNA: TGTGCCAGCAGCCTACACTACGAGCAGTACTTC; CDR3: CASSLHYEQYF
V: TRBV28; size: -; D: -; J: TRBJ2-3; DNA: TGTGCCAGCAGTTTAGACCTACGCACAGATACGCAGTATTTT; CDR3: CASSLDLRTDTQYF
V: TRBV10-2; size: -; D: -; J: TRBJ1-4; DNA: TGCGCCAGCAGTGAGCCATACCGCGGGGAAAAACTGTTTTTT; CDR3: CASSEPYRGEKLFF
V: TRBV27; size: -; D: TRBD1; J: TRBJ2-1; DNA: TGTGCCAGCAGTTTTGCACCAGGGGGCTACAATGAGCAGTTCTTC; CDR3: CASSFAPGGYNEQFF
V: TRBV10-2; size: once; D: -; J: TRBJ2-5; DNA: TGCGCCAGCAGTTTCCTCTGGACTGTTCAAGAGACCCAGTACTTC; CDR3: CASSFLWTVQETQYF
V: TRBV5-5; size: -; D: -; J: TRBJ2-1; DNA: TGTGCCAGCAGCTCGCAGAGGGTTCGCTACAATGAGCAGTTCTTC; CDR3: CASSSQRVRYNEQFF
V: TRBV5-8; size: -; D: TRBD1; J: TRBJ2-7; DNA: TGTGCCAGCAGCCCCGGAGGGACAGGGGGCTCCTACGAGCAGTACTTC; CDR3: CASSPGGTGGSYEQYF
V: TRBV5-4; size: -; D: -; J: TRBJ1-1; DNA: TGTGCCAGCAGCTTGACGGGGGCTGAAGCTTTCTTT; CDR3: CASSLTGAEAFF
V: TRBV7-6; size: -; D: -; J: TRBJ2-1; DNA: TGTGCCAGCAGCTTAGCGCAGGGGAATGAGCAGTTCTTC; CDR3: CASSLAQGNEQFF
V: TRBV7-9; size: -; D: -; J: TRBJ2-1; DNA: TGTGCCAGCAGCTTCCCCCAGGGCCCCTACAATGAGCAGTTCTTC; CDR3: CASSFPQGPYNEQFF
V: TRBV6-5; size: -; D: -; J: TRBJ1-6; DNA: TGTGCCAGCAGCCCCCGGGACACCCGGGGGGCACCCCTCCACTTT; CDR3: CASSPRDTRGAPLHF
V: TRBV18; size: -; D: -; J: TRBJ1-2; DNA: TGTGCCAGCTCACCGTCGCGGACGACCAACTATGGCTACACCTTC; CDR3: CASSPSRTTNYGYTF
V: TRBV19; size: -; D: TRBD1; J: TRBJ2-7; DNA: TGTGCCAGCCGAAACAGGGGATCCTCCTACGAGCAGTACTTC; CDR3: CASRNRGSSYEQYF
V: TRBV5-4; size: -; D: -; J: TRBJ2-7; DNA: TGTGCCAGCACCCCCTCGGCAGGGGCGCCTTCGGGCGAGCAGTACTTC; CDR3: CASTPSAGAPSGEQYF
V: TRBV11-3; size: -; D: TRBD1; J: TRBJ2-2; DNA: TGTGCCAGCAGTCCCGGGACAGGGAACACCGGGGAGCTGTTTTTT; CDR3: CASSPGTGNTGELFF
V: TRBV9; size: -; D: -; J: TRBJ2-5; DNA: TGTGCCAGCAGCGTAGCTCCAGCGTCCTTTTTAGAGACCCAGTACTTC; CDR3: CASSVAPASFLETQYF
V: TRBV11-3; size: -; D: -; J: TRBJ1-4; DNA: TGTGCCAGCACCGAGGGAACTAATGAAAAACTGTTTTTT; CDR3: CASTEGTNEKLFF
V: TRBV27; size: few; D: -; J: TRBJ1-1; DNA: TGTGCCAGCAGTTCGGGGGCGAACACTGAAGCTTTCTTT; CDR3: CASSSGANTEAFF
V: TRBV5-1; size: -; D: -; J: TRBJ2-7; DNA: TGCGCCAGCAGCTATTCAGCCATGGGCTCCTACGAGCAGTACTTC; CDR3: CASSYSAMGSYEQYF
V: TRBV5-4; size: -; D: -; J: TRBJ1-1; DNA: TGTGCCAGCAGCTTGAGGACGGCTCACACTGAAGCTTTCTTT; CDR3: CASSLRTAHTEAFF
V: TRBV10-3; size: -; D: -; J: TRBJ1-1; DNA: TGTGCCATCGGGCAAAAGAACACTGAAGCTTTCTTT; CDR3: CAIGQKNTEAFF
V: TRBV27; size: few; D: TRBD1; J: TRBJ1-2; DNA: TGTGCCAGCAGGGCCCGGACAGGGGGTAACTATGGCTACACCTTC; CDR3: CASRARTGGNYGYTF
V: TRBV7-9; size: -; D: TRBD2; J: TRBJ2-1; DNA: TGTGCCAGCAGCACCCGGACTAGCGGATTTTACAATGAGCAGTTCTTC; CDR3: CASSTRTSGFYNEQFF
V: TRBV19; size: few; D: TRBD2; J: TRBJ2-1; DNA: TGTGCCAGTGAGCTCATTGGCGGGAGGGACAATGAGCAGTTCTTC; CDR3: CASELIGGRDNEQFF
V: TRBV5-6; size: -; D: -; J: TRBJ1-2; DNA: TGTGCCAGCAGCCTGGATGGTACAGCCTATGGCTACACCTTC; CDR3: CASSLDGTAYGYTF
V: TRBV9; size: -; D: -; J: TRBJ2-7; DNA: TGTGCCAGCAGCGTAGCAAAAAACGCAGGGACCCACGAGCAGTACTTC; CDR3: CASSVAKNAGTHEQYF
V: TRBV5-4; size: -; D: -; J: TRBJ2-5; DNA: TGTGCCAGCAGTTTTGCTATAGACAGGTGGCAAGAGACCCAGTACTTC; CDR3: CASSFAIDRWQETQYF
V: TRBV6-5; size: few; D: -; J: TRBJ1-1; DNA: TGTGCCAGCAGGATCCACGGGGGCTACACTGAAGCTTTCTTT; CDR3: CASRIHGGYTEAFF
V: TRBV7-3; size: -; D: TRBD2; J: TRBJ2-1; DNA: TGTGCCAGCAGCCAGAGCGGGAGAGCCCCGTTCTTC; CDR3: CASSQSGRAPFF
V: TRBV10-3; size: few; D: TRBD1; J: TRBJ1-2; DNA: TGTGCCGTCGGCACCGGGACAGGGAACTATGGCTACACCTTC; CDR3: CAVGTGTGNYGYTF
V: TRBV19; size: few; D: -; J: TRBJ1-5; DNA: TGTGCCAGTAGTATAGCCCGGACTGGGGGGCAGCCCCAGCATTTT; CDR3: CASSIARTGGQPQHF
V: TRBV19; size: few; D: -; J: TRBJ1-1; DNA: TGTGCCAGTCAGGTAAGACTGAACACTGAAGCTTTCTTT; CDR3: CASQVRLNTEAFF
V: TRBV19; size: -; D: TRBD1; J: TRBJ1-1; DNA: TGTGCCAGTACCTGGACAGGAGCTAACACTGAAGCTTTCTTT; CDR3: CASTWTGANTEAFF
V: TRBV4-1; size: -; D: -; J: TRBJ2-7; DNA: TGCGCCAGCAGCCAAGGACAGCCCCGATCCTACGAGCAGTACTTC; CDR3: CASSQGQPRSYEQYF
V: TRBV2; size: -; D: -; J: TRBJ2-7; DNA: TGTGCCAGTAAGGGACAGACTAGTCTCGAGCAGTACTTC; CDR3: CASKGQTSLEQYF
V: TRBV10-2; size: -; D: -; J: TRBJ2-7; DNA: TGCGCCAGCAGTGGGGGGTCCTACGAGCAGTACTTC; CDR3: CASSGGSYEQYF
V: TRBV9; size: -; D: -; J: TRBJ2-2; DNA: TGTGCCAGCAGCGGATACCGGGACCCGAACACCGGGGAGCTGTTTTTT; CDR3: CASSGYRDPNTGELFF
V: TRBV6-5; size: -; D: TRBD2; J: TRBJ2-1; DNA: TGTGCCAGCAGTTATTCAGGACTAGCCCTAAACAATGAGCAGTTCTTC; CDR3: CASSYSGLALNNEQFF
V: TRBV2; size: once; D: TRBD2; J: TRBJ2-3; DNA: TGTGCCAGCAGCCGACTAGCGGGAGGTTTTTCTCGCCGAACAGATACGCAGTATTTT; CDR3: CASSRLAGGFSRRTDTQYF